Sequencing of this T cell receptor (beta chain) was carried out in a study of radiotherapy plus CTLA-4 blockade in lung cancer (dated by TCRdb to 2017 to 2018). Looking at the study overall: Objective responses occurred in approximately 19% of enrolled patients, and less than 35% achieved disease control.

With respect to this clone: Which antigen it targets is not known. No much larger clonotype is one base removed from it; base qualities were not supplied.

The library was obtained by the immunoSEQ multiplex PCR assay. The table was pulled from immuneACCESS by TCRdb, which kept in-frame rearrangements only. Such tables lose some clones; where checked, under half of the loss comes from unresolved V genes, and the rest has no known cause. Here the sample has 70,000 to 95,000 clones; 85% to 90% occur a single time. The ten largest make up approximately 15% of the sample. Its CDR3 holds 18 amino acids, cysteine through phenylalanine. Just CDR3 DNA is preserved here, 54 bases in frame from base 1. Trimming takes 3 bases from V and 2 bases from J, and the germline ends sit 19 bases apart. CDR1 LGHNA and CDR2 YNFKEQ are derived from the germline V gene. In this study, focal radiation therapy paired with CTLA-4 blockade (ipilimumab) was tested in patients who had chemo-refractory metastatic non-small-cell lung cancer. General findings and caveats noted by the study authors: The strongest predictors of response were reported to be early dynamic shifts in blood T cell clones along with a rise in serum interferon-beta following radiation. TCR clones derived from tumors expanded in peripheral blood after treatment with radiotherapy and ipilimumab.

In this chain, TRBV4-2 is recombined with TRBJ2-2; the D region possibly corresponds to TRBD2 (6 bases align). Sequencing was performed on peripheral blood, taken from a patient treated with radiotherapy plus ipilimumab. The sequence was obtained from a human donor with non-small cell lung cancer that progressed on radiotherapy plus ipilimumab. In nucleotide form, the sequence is TGTGCCAGCAGCCACCCCGTGGGTGGTAGCGGTAACACCGGGGAGCTGTTTTTT. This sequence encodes CASSHPVGGSGNTGELFF.